The 30 T cell receptor beta chains given below trace back to one sample, sequenced in a study of blood T cell repertoires in COVID-19. The repertoire was sequenced with immunoSEQ multiplex PCR; TCRdb's copy has only in-frame clones and lacks some. The repertoire has around 250,000 clones, about 80% of them found once; the top ten carry 1.9%. The material sequenced was peripheral blood. The receptors originated from a man younger than 45 who had recovered from COVID-19.

The chain links TRBV5-1 to TRBJ2-7; TRBD1 agrees at 9 bases. Trimming cost V 2 bases and J 1 base; bases outside gene matches: 7. The CDR3 is 16 amino acids. CDR1 SGHRS and CDR2 YFSETQ come from the germline V gene. The CDR3, as DNA: TGCGCCAGCAGCTTTGAGGGACAGGGTCCTTCCTACGAGCAGTACTTC. Translated, it gives CASSFEGQGPSYEQYF. Looking up the rest from reference TRBV5-1 and TRBJ2-7 gives the full variable domain: KAGVTQTPRYLIKTRGQQVTLSCSPISGHRSVSWYQQTPGQGLQFLFEYFSETQRNKGNFPGRFSGRQFSNSRSEMNVSTLELGDSALYLCASSFEGQGPSYEQYFGPGTRLTVT.

The chain joins TRBV6-1 to TRBJ2-7; no firm D call. The CDR3 consists of 14 residues. From germline, CDR1 is MNHNS and CDR2 SASEGT. V lost 0 bases, J lost 0 bases, and 6 bases lay in between. The CDR3 DNA reads as TGTGCCAGCAGTGAAGCGTCCGGCTCCTACGAGCAGTACTTC. Residues: CASSEASGSYEQYF.

The gene calls are TRBV3-1 (or the pseudogene TRBV3-2) and TRBJ1-1, with D possibly TRBD1 on 6 matching bases. The CDR3 is made up of 14 amino acids. The germline V gene encodes CDR1 LGHDT and CDR2 YNNKEL (reference sequence). The V end lost 1 base, the J end lost 5 bases, and 11 bases lay between the germline ends. The DNA of the CDR3 is TGTGCCAGCAGCCAAGTATCAGGGGCGACTGAAGCTTTCTTT. Encoded protein: CASSQVSGATEAFF.

This chain's CDR3 is CASSYRQVSYEQYF. CDR3 bases: TGTGCCAGCAGCTACAGACAGGTCTCCTACGAGCAGTACTTC. The chain uses TRBV9 and TRBJ2-7; TRBD1 is a possible D gene (6 bases). Germline CDR1 and CDR2: SGDLS and YYNGEE. There are 14 residues in the CDR3. Trimming stripped 4 bases from V and 0 bases from J, with 11 bases between.

The chain is built from TRBV28 and TRBJ2-6, with 9 positions matching TRBD1. CDR1 MDHEN and CDR2 SYDVKM come from the germline V gene. The trim removed 10 bases at V and 2 bases at J, leaving 6 bases unmatched. CDR3 size: 15 residues. The CDR3 reads CATTGGAPGANVLTF. CDR3 DNA: TGTGCCACCACAGGGGGCGCCCCTGGGGCCAACGTCCTGACTTTC.

Many counts were recorded for this clone. The V call is TRBV9, the J call TRBJ1-6; D is possibly TRBD1 (5 bases). Germline V CDR1 and CDR2: SGDLS, YYNGEE. The CDR3 runs to 16 residues. V dropped 0 bases and J dropped 9 bases, with 16 bases sitting between them. The CDR3 nucleotides are TGTGCCAGCAGCGTAGGTACAGGAGAAGTTGGTTCACCCCTCCACTTT. This codes for CASSVGTGEVGSPLHF.

This clone was found many times. This chain uses TRBV4-2 with TRBJ1-5; unclear D gene. The V end was cut by 0 bases, the J end by 9 bases, with 9 bases between. The CDR3 is 13 amino acids. Germline CDR1 LGHNA, CDR2 YNFKEQ. DNA for the CDR3: TGTGCCAGCAGCCAAGAACGTGAGTCGCCCCAGCATTTT. Translation: CASSQERESPQHF.

The V and J genes are TRBV12-2 and TRBJ1-5; the table's TRBD1 call for D was not verified on the DNA. TRBV12-2 corresponds to a pseudogene. The CDR3 consists of 18 residues. CDR3 nucleotide sequence: TGTGCAAGTCGCAAGGGACAGGGATATCCCTATAGCAATCAGCCCCAGCATTTT. Its translation is CASRKGQGYPYSNQPQHF.

The rearrangement uses TRBV25-1 and TRBJ1-2, with a weak D call TRBD1 (6 bases). The germline V gene encodes CDR1 MGHDK and CDR2 SYGVNS. The CDR3 covers 14 residues. Deletions cut 1 base from V and 5 bases from J, with 11 bases between. In nucleotides, the CDR3 is TGTGCCAGCAGTGAATTAAAGGACAGTTATGGCTACACCTTC. Translation gives CASSELKDSYGYTF.

The genes are TRBV4-1 and TRBJ1-1; D is ambiguous. In germline, CDR1 is MGHRA, CDR2 YSYEKL. CDR3 size: 15 residues. V gave up 3 bases and J gave up 1 base, with 12 bases separating them. CDR3 DNA sequence: TGCGCCAGCAGCCAGGCTCATTGGCCGAACACTGAAGCTTTCTTT. Translation: CASSQAHWPNTEAFF.

This clone was found a few times. This chain connects TRBV7-9 to TRBJ1-4; D unresolved. The CDR3 consists of 15 residues. V was clipped by 5 bases and J by 8 bases, with 18 bases between them. Germline CDR1 is SEHNR and CDR2 is FQNEAQ (reference sequence). The CDR3 spells CASSTSKDLGEKLFF. CDR3 DNA sequence: TGTGCCAGCAGCACTAGCAAGGATCTAGGAGAAAAACTGTTTTTT. Variable domain in full (rest from reference TRBV7-9 and TRBJ1-4): DTGVSQNPRHKITKRGQNVTFRCDPISEHNRLYWYRQTLGQGPEFLTYFQNEAQLEKSRLLSDRFSAERPKGSFSTLEIQRTEQGDSAMYLCASSTSKDLGEKLFFGSGTQLSVL.

V and J are TRBV4-2 and TRBJ1-2; no definite D call. The CDR3 loop spans 14 amino acids. Trimming took 1 base from V and 4 from J, leaving 10 bases between them. Germline V gene lookup returns CDR1 LGHNA and CDR2 YNFKEQ. CDR3 in amino acids: CASSQGEGSYGYTF. The CDR3 bases are TGTGCCAGCAGCCAAGGGGAGGGAAGCTATGGCTACACCTTC.

This chain connects TRBV28 to TRBJ1-6; 8 bases line up with TRBD1. Germline V gene sequence: CDR1 MDHEN, CDR2 SYDVKM. V was pared by 2 bases and J by 8 bases, with 8 bases of the junction left unmatched. The CDR3 has 16 residues. The DNA of the CDR3 is TGTGCCAGCAGTTTAGAGGCAGGGGGCTTCGATTCACCCCTCCACTTT. Translating gives CASSLEAGGFDSPLHF. Filled out from reference TRBV28 and TRBJ1-6, the complete variable domain reads DVKVTQSSRYLVKRTGEKVFLECVQDMDHENMFWYRQDPGLGLRLIYFSYDVKMKEKGDIPEGYSVSREKKERFSLILESASTNQTSMYLCASSLEAGGFDSPLHFGNGTRLTVT.

The CDR3 region is CASSLKGLKNEAFF. As DNA, the CDR3 is TGTGCCAGCAGCTTGAAGGGACTAAAAAATGAAGCTTTCTTT. V usage is TRBV5-4 and J usage is TRBJ1-1; D may be TRBD1 (5 bases). Germline V gene lookup returns CDR1 SGHNT and CDR2 YYREEE (reference sequence). Deletions cut 1 base from V and 7 bases from J, with 14 bases between. The CDR3 consists of 14 residues.

Only one count was recorded for this clone. The CDR3: CATGAENQETQYF. The DNA of the CDR3 is TGTGCCACCGGAGCCGAGAACCAAGAGACCCAGTACTTC. The chain is built from TRBV15 and TRBJ2-5; D ambiguous. The germline gives CDR1 LNHNV, CDR2 YYDKDF (reference sequence). The CDR3 runs to 13 residues. V gave up 8 bases and J gave up 0 bases, with 10 bases separating them.

The gene calls are TRBV7-2 and TRBJ1-2; 8 bases map to TRBD1. In germline, CDR1 is SGHTA, CDR2 FQGNSA. V lost 7 bases and J lost 3; bases outside the gene matches: 10. The CDR3 is made up of 15 amino acids. CDR3 DNA: TGTGCCAGCAACCTTTCGCCAGGGGGCCACTATGGCTACACCTTC. Its protein is CASNLSPGGHYGYTF. Supplemented by reference TRBV7-2 and TRBJ1-2, the full variable domain reads GAGVSQSPSNKVTEKGKDVELRCDPISGHTALYWYRQSLGQGLEFLIYFQGNSAPDKSGLPSDRFSAERTGGSVSTLTIQRTQQEDSAVYLCASNLSPGGHYGYTFGSGTRLTVV.

This clone has only a few counts. In DNA form, the CDR3 reads TGTGCCAGCGGGGGGTCGGATCAGCCCCAGCATTTT. This gives the protein CASGGSDQPQHF. The rearrangement links TRBV19 to TRBJ1-5; a possible D gene is TRBD1 (5 bases). This CDR3 spans 12 amino acids. Per germline, CDR1 LNHDA and CDR2 SQIVND (reference sequence). The germline V and J ends were trimmed by 9 bases and 5 bases, with 11 bases remaining between them.

This chain connects TRBV10-3 to TRBJ2-5; D may be TRBD1 (6 bases). Between the trimmed V and J ends, which lost 2 bases and 4 bases, there was a span of 14 bases. CDR1 ENHRY and CDR2 SYGVKD come from the germline V gene. The length of the CDR3 is 15 residues. The CDR3 spells CAISEQGHLGETQYF. DNA of the CDR3: TGTGCCATCAGTGAGCAGGGACATTTGGGAGAGACCCAGTACTTC.

The V call is TRBV27, the J call TRBJ2-3; TRBD2 aligns across 14 bases. The CDR3 covers 16 residues. Germline CDR1 reads MNHEY; CDR2 reads SMNVEV (reference sequence). Unmatched junction bases numbered 7, after V lost 5 bases and J lost 6 bases. As DNA, the CDR3 is TGTGCCAGCAGTACCCTGACTAGCGGGGGGGCTGATACGCAGTATTTT. Translation: CASSTLTSGGADTQYF.

The rearrangement uses TRBV5-6 and TRBJ1-4, with a tentative D call TRBD1 (6 bases). In germline, CDR1 is SGHDT, CDR2 YYEEEE. Trimming removed 6 bases at V and 7 bases at J, with 16 bases between. CDR3 length equals 14 residues. For the CDR3, the DNA is TGTGCCAGCACCCATGGGGGCAAGTTTGAAAAACTGTTTTTT. The encoded protein is CASTHGGKFEKLFF.

The rearrangement joins TRBV2 to TRBJ1-6; D call uncertain. The CDR3 is made up of 13 amino acids. V was shortened by 7 bases and J by 7 bases, with 11 bases between the two germline ends. The V gene's germline CDR1 is SNHLY and CDR2 FYNNEI. The CDR3 DNA reads TGTGCCAGCACGTGGCAGTTGAATTCACCCCTCCACTTT. It codes for CASTWQLNSPLHF. Full variable domain (missing parts from reference TRBV2 and TRBJ1-6): EPEVTQTPSHQVTQMGQEVILRCVPISNHLYFYWYRQILGQKVEFLVSFYNNEISEKSEIFDDQFSVERPDGSNFTLKIRSTKLEDSAMYFCASTWQLNSPLHFGNGTRLTVT.

V is TRBV19 and J is TRBJ2-3; 8 bases line up with TRBD2. Trimming took 5 bases from V and 2 from J; bases not matched to a gene: 6. In germline, CDR1 is LNHDA, CDR2 SQIVND (reference sequence). The CDR3 consists of 15 residues. CDR3 in amino acids: CASSLSGDLTDTQYF. In nucleotides, the CDR3 is TGTGCCAGTAGTCTTAGCGGGGACCTCACAGATACGCAGTATTTT.

The chain is built from TRBV25-1 and TRBJ1-2; 10 bases map to TRBD1. Germline CDR1 MGHDK, CDR2 SYGVNS. CDR3 length equals 15 residues. With V trimmed by 8 bases and J by 3 bases, 9 bases remained unmatched. The DNA for the CDR3 is TGTGCCAGCTGCCCCATCGGACAGGGGGACTATGGCTACACCTTC. Translated: CASCPIGQGDYGYTF.

The rearrangement joins TRBV28 to TRBJ2-3; tentative D call: TRBD2 (6 bases). The CDR3 has 13 residues. Germline CDR1 and CDR2: MDHEN and SYDVKM. Trimming stripped 7 bases from V and 6 bases from J, with 14 bases between. Here the CDR3 reads CASTGRPLDTQYF. CDR3 sequence (DNA): TGTGCCAGCACCGGGAGACCTCTGGATACGCAGTATTTT.

The CDR3, as DNA: TGTGCCAGCAGTCTGTCCGGGACTAGGTACAATGAGCAGTTCTTC. The encoded protein is CASSLSGTRYNEQFF. This chain uses TRBV6-5 with TRBJ2-1; 8 positions agree with TRBD2. Germline CDR1 reads MNHEY; CDR2 reads SVGAGI. The J segment lost 4 bases and the V segment lost 5 bases, leaving 7 bases of the junction unmatched. CDR3 length: 15 residues.

This chain connects TRBV6-5 to TRBJ1-1, with a weak D call TRBD1 (5 bases). Germline-derived CDR1 and CDR2 are MNHEY and SVGAGI. Trimming removed 4 bases from V and 4 bases from J, with 7 bases in between. The CDR3 covers 12 residues. CDR3 in DNA: TGTGCCAGCAGTTCGGGGGGCACTGAAGCTTTCTTT. Protein sequence: CASSSGGTEAFF.

The V and J genes are TRBV27 and TRBJ2-6; D call uncertain. Germline V gives CDR1 MNHEY, CDR2 SMNVEV (reference sequence). This CDR3 has 14 residues. The ends were cut back, 5 bases at V and 0 bases at J, with 5 bases in the middle. This CDR3 is CASSGFSGANVLTF. CDR3 coding DNA: TGTGCCAGCAGTGGCTTCTCTGGGGCCAACGTCCTGACTTTC.

The chain is built from TRBV6-5 and TRBJ2-1, with 7 bases aligning to TRBD2. This CDR3 comprises 15 residues. Per the germline V gene, CDR1 is MNHEY and CDR2 is SVGAGI. Losses at the gene ends were 6 bases for V and 3 bases for J; bases not matched to a gene: 8. DNA of the CDR3: TGTGCCAGCAGGACAGCGGGGATGTACTACAATGAGCAGTTCTTC. Translating gives CASRTAGMYYNEQFF.

This clone came up a few times. This CDR3 is CASSLVANEQFF. As DNA, the CDR3 is TGTGCCAGCAGCTTGGTAGCCAATGAGCAGTTCTTC. V usage is TRBV5-6 and J usage is TRBJ2-1, with no clear D. The germline V and J ends were trimmed by 0 bases and 6 bases, with 4 bases remaining between them. The CDR3 has 12 amino acids. Germline assignment: CDR1 SGHDT and CDR2 YYEEEE.

Note on this clone: The sample holds other DNA sequences that translate to the same CDR3. The chain combines TRBV18 with TRBJ1-1; D remains unclear. The CDR3 is made up of 14 amino acids. CDR1 is KGHSH, CDR2 LQKENI, per germline. V lost 3 bases and J 0 bases, leaving 8 bases between the germline ends. The CDR3 sequence is CASSPPGMNTEAFF. The CDR3 DNA reads TGTGCCAGCTCACCTCCGGGGATGAACACTGAAGCTTTCTTT.